These T cell receptor beta chains were read from a single sample in a study of T cell responses to AZD1222 COVID-19 vaccine. Assay used: immunoSEQ multiplex PCR; TCRdb lists only in-frame clones, some missing. Of approximately 190,000 clones listed, 80% to 90% are singletons. The material sequenced was peripheral blood, taken on day 0 of MenACWY control vaccination. The receptor source for this set is an adult in good health. Each CDR3 is given with its conserved first and last residue. D genes are given only for firm matches.

j_gene	d_gene	v_gene	CDR3nt	CDR3aa
TRBJ2-7	NA	TRBV27	TGTGCCAGCAGTCCCTATTCGGGCTCCTACGAGCAGTACTTC	CASSPYSGSYEQYF
TRBJ2-7	TRBD1	TRBV4-1	TGCGCCAGCAGCCAAGACCCGCAGGGGGCTCGGGAGCAGTACTTC	CASSQDPQGAREQYF
TRBJ1-5	NA	TRBV6-5	TGTGCCAGCCTGGTATCAGCGCTGGGCAATCAGCCCCAGCATTTT	CASLVSALGNQPQHF
TRBJ2-1	TRBD2	TRBV6-5	TGTGCCAGCACCCGGGAGCGGGAGGAATACAATGAGCAGTTCTTC	CASTREREEYNEQFF
TRBJ1-4	TRBD1	TRBV28	TGTGCCAGCATAGGGGGACAGGGTACTGAAAAACTGTTTTTT	CASIGGQGTEKLFF
TRBJ2-7	TRBD1	TRBV5-4	TGTGCCAGCAGCCCGGGACAGGGCGTCAACGAGCAGTACTTC	CASSPGQGVNEQYF
TRBJ2-1	TRBD2	TRBV19	TGTGCCAGTACCGGGGTTGGGCGCGGAGGGGAGGGTGAGCAGTTCTTC	CASTGVGRGGEGEQFF
TRBJ2-2	NA	TRBV19	TGTGCCAGTATTCCACCCTCCGGGGAGCTGTTTTTT	CASIPPSGELFF
TRBJ2-7	TRBD1	TRBV6-5	TGTGCCAGCAGTTCCGGGGACAGTACCTACGAGCAGTACTTC	CASSSGDSTYEQYF
TRBJ1-6	NA	TRBV6-5	TGTGCCAGCAGTTCGGAGCAAAGATCACCCCTCCACTTT	CASSSEQRSPLHF
TRBJ1-1	TRBD1	TRBV9	TGTGCCAGCAGCGTGGTCCAGGGGGCAGGGACTGAAGCTTTCTTT	CASSVVQGAGTEAFF
TRBJ1-2	TRBD1	TRBV6-2/TRBV6-3	TGTGCCAGCAGTTCGGACAGGGTGAATGGCTACACCTTC	CASSSDRVNGYTF
TRBJ2-2	NA	TRBV5-8	TGTGCCAGCAGCTTGTGGGCGGCGAACACCGGGGAGCTGTTTTTT	CASSLWAANTGELFF
TRBJ1-2	NA	TRBV24-1	TGTGCCACCAGTGATTTAGGGTCACAGGATGGCTACACCTTC	CATSDLGSQDGYTF
TRBJ2-7	NA	TRBV5-1	TGCGCCAGCAGCTCAAGCTACGAGCAGTACTTC	CASSSSYEQYF
TRBJ2-3	NA	TRBV29-1	TGCAGCGCCTCAGGACAGGGAGGGACAGATACGCAGTATTTT	CSASGQGGTDTQYF
TRBJ2-5	NA	TRBV10-2	TGCGCCAGCAGTGCGGGGCCTCAAGAGACCCAGTACTTC	CASSAGPQETQYF
TRBJ1-1	NA	TRBV4-1	TGCGCCAGCAGCCTAGGCAGGGGCACTGAAGCTTTCTTT	CASSLGRGTEAFF
TRBJ1-1	NA	TRBV9	TGTGCCAGCAGCGTAGGGGGAGCGATGGCTGAAGCTTTCTTT	CASSVGGAMAEAFF
TRBJ1-1	NA	TRBV5-1	TGCGCCAGCAGCTTTTCGGGTCCAGGTATTGGCCTTATGAACACTGAAGCTTTCTTT	CASSFSGPGIGLMNTEAFF
TRBJ1-6	NA	TRBV9	TGTGCCAGCAGCGCCCCATATAATTCACCCCTCCACTTT	CASSAPYNSPLHF
TRBJ2-3	TRBD2	TRBV7-8	TGTGCCAGCAGCCGACTAGCGGGGAGTCCTCGGACGACAGATACGCAGTATTTT	CASSRLAGSPRTTDTQYF
TRBJ1-5	NA	TRBV4-1	TGCGCCAGCAGCCAAGGTGGGCGGACAAATCAGCCCCAGCATTTT	CASSQGGRTNQPQHF
TRBJ1-5	NA	TRBV28	TGTGCCAGCAGTTTGTCCAGGGGAAACCAGCCCCAGCATTTT	CASSLSRGNQPQHF
TRBJ1-1	TRBD1	TRBV10-3	TGTGCCATCACGACAGGGGCAATGAACACTGAAGCTTTCTTT	CAITTGAMNTEAFF
TRBJ2-1	NA	TRBV7-6	TGTGCCAGCAGCAGGACCGGGACCTCCTCCTACAATGAGCAGTTCTTC	CASSRTGTSSYNEQFF
TRBJ1-6	NA	TRBV13	TGTGCCAGCAGCTTGGGGCAGGGGTATTCACCCCTCCACTTT	CASSLGQGYSPLHF
TRBJ2-5	TRBD2	TRBV6-1	TGTGCCAGCAGTGAAGCGTTACAGGGTAGCGGGAGAAGAGAGACCCAGTACTTC	CASSEALQGSGRRETQYF
TRBJ2-3	TRBD1	TRBV6-6	TGTGCCAGCAGTTGGGGACAGGGGGCAGATACGCAGTATTTT	CASSWGQGADTQYF
TRBJ2-3	TRBD2	TRBV20-1	TGCAGTGCTAGTCGCGGGGGGCATATCACAGATACGCAGTATTTT	CSASRGGHITDTQYF
TRBJ2-5	TRBD2	TRBV30	TGTGCCTCGACTAGCGGTTACCAAGAGACCCAGTACTTC	CASTSGYQETQYF